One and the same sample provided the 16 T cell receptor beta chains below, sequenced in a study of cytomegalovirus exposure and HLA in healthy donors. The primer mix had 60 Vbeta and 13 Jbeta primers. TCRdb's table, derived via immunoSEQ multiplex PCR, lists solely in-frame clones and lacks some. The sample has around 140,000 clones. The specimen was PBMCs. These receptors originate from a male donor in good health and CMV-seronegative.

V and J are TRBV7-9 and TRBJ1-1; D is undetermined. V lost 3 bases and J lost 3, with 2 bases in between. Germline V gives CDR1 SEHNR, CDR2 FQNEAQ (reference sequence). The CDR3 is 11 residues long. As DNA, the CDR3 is TGTGCCAGCAGCTTCGACACTGAAGCTTTCTTT. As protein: CASSFDTEAFF.

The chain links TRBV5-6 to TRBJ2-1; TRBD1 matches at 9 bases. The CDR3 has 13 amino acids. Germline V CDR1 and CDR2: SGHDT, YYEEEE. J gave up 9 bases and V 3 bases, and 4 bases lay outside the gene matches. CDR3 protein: CASSWDRVGEQFF. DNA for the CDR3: TGTGCCAGCAGCTGGGACAGGGTCGGTGAGCAGTTCTTC.

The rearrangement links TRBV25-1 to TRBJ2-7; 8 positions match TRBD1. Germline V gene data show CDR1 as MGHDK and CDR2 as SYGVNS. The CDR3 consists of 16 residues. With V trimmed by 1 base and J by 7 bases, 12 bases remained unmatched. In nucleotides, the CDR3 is TGTGCCAGCAGTGAATCCCGGGCAGGGGGCTATGAAGAGCAGTACTTC. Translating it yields CASSESRAGGYEEQYF.

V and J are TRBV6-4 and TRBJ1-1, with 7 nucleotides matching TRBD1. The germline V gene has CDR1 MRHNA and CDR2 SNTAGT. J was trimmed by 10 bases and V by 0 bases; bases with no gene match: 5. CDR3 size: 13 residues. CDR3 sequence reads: CASSDSTGRRAFF. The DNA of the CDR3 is TGTGCCAGCAGTGACTCGACAGGGCGCCGAGCTTTCTTT.

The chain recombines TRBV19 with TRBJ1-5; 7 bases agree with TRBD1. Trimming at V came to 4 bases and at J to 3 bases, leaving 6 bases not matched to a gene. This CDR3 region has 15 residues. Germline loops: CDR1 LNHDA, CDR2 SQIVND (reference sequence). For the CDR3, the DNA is TGTGCCAGTAGTACACCGACAGGGTTCAATCAGCCCCAGCATTTT. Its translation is CASSTPTGFNQPQHF. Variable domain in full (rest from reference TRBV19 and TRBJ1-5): DGGITQSPKYLFRKEGQNVTLSCEQNLNHDAMYWYRQDPGQGLRLIYYSQIVNDFQKGDIAEGYSVSREKKESFPLTVTSAQKNPTAFYLCASSTPTGFNQPQHFGDGTRLSIL.

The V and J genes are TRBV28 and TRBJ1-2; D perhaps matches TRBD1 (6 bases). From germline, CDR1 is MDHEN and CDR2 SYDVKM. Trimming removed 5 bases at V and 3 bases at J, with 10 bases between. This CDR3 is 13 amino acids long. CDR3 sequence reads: CASSPAGDYGYTF. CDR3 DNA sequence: TGTGCCAGCAGTCCTGCAGGGGACTATGGCTACACCTTC.

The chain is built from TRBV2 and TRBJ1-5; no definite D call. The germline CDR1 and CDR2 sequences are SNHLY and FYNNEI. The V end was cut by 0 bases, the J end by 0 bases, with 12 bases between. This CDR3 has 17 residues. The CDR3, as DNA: TGTGCCAGCAGTGAAGCGCTTAGGAGGGATAGCAATCAGCCCCAGCATTTT. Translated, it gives CASSEALRRDSNQPQHF. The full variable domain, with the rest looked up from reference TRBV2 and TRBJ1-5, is EPEVTQTPSHQVTQMGQEVILRCVPISNHLYFYWYRQILGQKVEFLVSFYNNEISEKSEIFDDQFSVERPDGSNFTLKIRSTKLEDSAMYFCASSEALRRDSNQPQHFGDGTRLSIL.

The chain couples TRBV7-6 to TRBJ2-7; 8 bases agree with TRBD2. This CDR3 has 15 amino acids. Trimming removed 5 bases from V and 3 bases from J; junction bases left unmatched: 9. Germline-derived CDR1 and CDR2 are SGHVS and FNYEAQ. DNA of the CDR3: TGTGCCAGCAGCCCAAAATCCGGGACTAGCTACGAGCAGTACTTC. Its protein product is CASSPKSGTSYEQYF.

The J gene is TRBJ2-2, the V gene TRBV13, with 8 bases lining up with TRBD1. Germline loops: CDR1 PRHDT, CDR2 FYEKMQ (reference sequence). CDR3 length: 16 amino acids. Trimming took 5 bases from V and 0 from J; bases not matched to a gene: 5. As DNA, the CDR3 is TGTGCCAGCAGCCCTATGGACAGGGCGAACACCGGGGAGCTGTTTTTT. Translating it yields CASSPMDRANTGELFF.

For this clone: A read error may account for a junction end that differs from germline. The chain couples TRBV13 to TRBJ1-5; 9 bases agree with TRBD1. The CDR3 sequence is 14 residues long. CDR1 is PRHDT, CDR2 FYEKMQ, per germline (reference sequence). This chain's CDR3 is CASSSGQGNRPQHF. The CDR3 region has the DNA TGTGCCAGCAGCTCCGGACAGGGGAATCGGCCCCAGCATTTT.

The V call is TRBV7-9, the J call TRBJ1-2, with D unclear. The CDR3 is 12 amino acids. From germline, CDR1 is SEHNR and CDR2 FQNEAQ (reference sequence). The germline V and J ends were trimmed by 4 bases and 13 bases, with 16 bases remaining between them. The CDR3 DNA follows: TGTGCCAGCAGCTCAGGATCCGACGCGAGCACCTTC. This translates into CASSSGSDASTF.

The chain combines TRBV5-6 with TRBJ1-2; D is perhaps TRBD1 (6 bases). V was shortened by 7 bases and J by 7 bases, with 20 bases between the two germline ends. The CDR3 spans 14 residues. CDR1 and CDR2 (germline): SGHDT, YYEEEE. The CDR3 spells CASGLKLGAVGYTF. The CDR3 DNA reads TGTGCCAGCGGCCTAAAATTGGGGGCGGTTGGCTACACCTTC.

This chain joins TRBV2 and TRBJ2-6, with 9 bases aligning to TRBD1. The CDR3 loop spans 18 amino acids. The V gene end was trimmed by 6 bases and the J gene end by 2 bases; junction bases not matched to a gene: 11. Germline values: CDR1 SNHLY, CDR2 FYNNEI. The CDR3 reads CASRAGQGLQTGANVLTF. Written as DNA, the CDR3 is TGTGCCAGCAGGGCGGGACAGGGACTCCAGACTGGGGCCAACGTCCTGACTTTC.

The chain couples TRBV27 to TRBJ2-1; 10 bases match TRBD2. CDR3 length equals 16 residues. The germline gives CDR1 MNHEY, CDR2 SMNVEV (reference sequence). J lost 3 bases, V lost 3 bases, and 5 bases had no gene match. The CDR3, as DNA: TGTGCCAGCAGTTTCCTCGGACTAGCGGACTACAATGAGCAGTTCTTC. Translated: CASSFLGLADYNEQFF.

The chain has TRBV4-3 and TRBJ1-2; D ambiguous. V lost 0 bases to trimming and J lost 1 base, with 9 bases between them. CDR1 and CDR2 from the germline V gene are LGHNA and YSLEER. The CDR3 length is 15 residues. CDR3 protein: CASSQDRRLNYGYTF. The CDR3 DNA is TGCGCCAGCAGCCAAGATCGGAGGCTTAACTATGGCTACACCTTC.

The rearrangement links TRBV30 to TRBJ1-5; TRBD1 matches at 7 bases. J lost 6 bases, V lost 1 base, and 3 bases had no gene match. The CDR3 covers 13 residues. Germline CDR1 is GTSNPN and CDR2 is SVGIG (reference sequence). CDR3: CAWSEGASQPQHF. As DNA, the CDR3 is TGTGCCTGGAGTGAGGGGGCTAGTCAGCCCCAGCATTTT.